One T cell receptor (beta chain) is described in this entry. Only a few counts were recorded for this clonotype. Its antigen is unknown. No much larger clone exists at a distance of one base, and base qualities are not known. The treatment or condition label for this specimen denotes: in vitro stimulation with specific CMV peptide epitopes to enrich CMV-specific T cells. The data were obtained in a study of T cell repertoires in cytomegalovirus infection (dated by TCRdb to between 2018 and 2021). Describing the broader study: Alongside well-studied HLA-B-restricted epitopes, the peptide stimulations were aimed at recently identified HLA-C-restricted CMV epitopes, whose presentation resists viral immunomodulation. Because public TCR beta signatures pointed to carriage of CMV infection together with the matching HLA type, the HLA type of each donor mattered for the analysis.

For sequencing, an Illumina HiSeq 1500 was employed. TCRdb itself trimmed the public reads at Q25 with fastp, ran MiXCR and retained productive beta chains. CDR3 protein duplicates are merged, each entry listing the most common genes and DNA. This sample is represented by more than 65,000 distinct CDR3 sequences; around 49% of them were singletons. The leading ten clones occupy 85% to 95% of the sample. The research as a whole found: In the ex vivo response, HLA-C-restricted CMV-specific TCR beta clonotypes were dominant, and in two of eight donors the single most frequent clonotype came from this HLA-C-restricted group. In both this cohort and an independent roughly 350-donor cohort, the cumulative frequency of public TCR beta family members distinguished carriers of CMV infection plus the relevant HLA type.

The source is a human donor in good health (CMV status not recorded). Some clones in this sample may be carry-over from other donors' samples. Here the sequenced sample was CD8+ T cells from cultured PBMCs, taken from culture after CMV antigen stimulation.

Here is the DNA: TGTGCCAGCAGTTACTCGGCAGGGGCCAACACTGAAGCTTTCTTT. This translates into CASSYSAGANTEAFF. The rearrangement combines TRBV6-5 with TRBJ1-1; the D region possibly corresponds to TRBD1 (6 bases align). For CDR1 and CDR2, the germline V gene lists MNHEY and SVGAGI. The CDR3 runs 15 amino acids, cysteine and phenylalanine included. The read is trimmed to its CDR3 DNA, 45 bases read in frame from base 1. Trimming removed 0 bases from V and 2 bases from J, leaving 10 bases between the germline ends.